This T cell receptor (beta chain) was found in a study of memory CD4+ T cells and cytomegalovirus serostatus. Study overall: Of the healthy Belgian adults, 9 were CMV seropositive and 20 to 30 seronegative. Broader study findings: A US-trained random forest predicted CMV serostatus with median AUC around 0.92. CD4+ memory repertoires contained about two fifths of the 164 reported CMV TCRbeta sequences.

The assay was immunoSEQ multiplex PCR, and TCRdb's table has in-frame clones only and misses some. The table lists just under 65,000 clones, roughly three quarters of them singletons. The sort gate was single viable CD3+CD4+CD8-CD45RO+ cells for memory CD4+ T cells. The V end was cut by 0 bases, the J end by 0 bases, with 10 bases between. CDR1 and CDR2 from the germline V gene are SGHRS and YFSETQ. The CDR3 loop spans 15 amino acids. As regards this clone: What it binds is unknown.

Sequencing was done on a sample of memory CD4+ T cells from blood. V usage is TRBV5-1 and J usage is TRBJ2-7; D unclear. The sequence was collected from an adult in good health and CMV-seronegative. CDR3 sequence (DNA): TGCGCCAGCAGCTTGGCGCGGATGAACTCCTACGAGCAGTACTTC. Translating it yields CASSLARMNSYEQYF.